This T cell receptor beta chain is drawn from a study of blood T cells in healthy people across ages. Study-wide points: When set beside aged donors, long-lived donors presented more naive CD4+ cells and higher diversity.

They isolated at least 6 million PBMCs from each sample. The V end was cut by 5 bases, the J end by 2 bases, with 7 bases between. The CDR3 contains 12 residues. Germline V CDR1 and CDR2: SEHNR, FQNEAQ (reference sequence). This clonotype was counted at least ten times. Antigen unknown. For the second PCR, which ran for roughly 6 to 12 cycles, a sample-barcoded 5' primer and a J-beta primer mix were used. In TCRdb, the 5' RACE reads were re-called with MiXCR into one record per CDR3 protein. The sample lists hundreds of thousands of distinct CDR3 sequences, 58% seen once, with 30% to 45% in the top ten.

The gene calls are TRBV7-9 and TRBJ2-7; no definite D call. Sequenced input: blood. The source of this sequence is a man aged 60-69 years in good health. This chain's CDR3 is CASSRTAYEQYF. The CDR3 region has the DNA TGTGCCAGCAGCAGAACTGCCTACGAGCAGTACTTC. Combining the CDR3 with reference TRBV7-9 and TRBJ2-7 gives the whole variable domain DTGVSQNPRHKITKRGQNVTFRCDPISEHNRLYWYRQTLGQGPEFLTYFQNEAQLEKSRLLSDRFSAERPKGSFSTLEIQRTEQGDSAMYLCASSRTAYEQYFGPGTRLTVT.